This TCR beta chain was obtained from a study of T cells in women clearing cervical HPV infection. Study-level information: Control women cleared a single incident HPV16 infection within 12 months. Case blood was drawn when the lesion was first found; control blood after infection became undetectable.

Sequenced by immunoSEQ multiplex PCR; TCRdb stores in-frame clones only, minus some. The sample's table shows more than 45,000 clones. Turning to this clone: Its antigen is as yet unknown.

Study conclusions and caveats: Each sample's T-cell count was unknown, possibly confounding richness.

Prevalent HPV16 infections were excluded; only incident single HPV16 infections included. Sequencing was performed on blood buffy coat. This TCR was sampled from a woman between 18 and 75 years old with a cervical HPV16 infection that either progressed to CIN3+ or cleared (not recorded which).

CDR3 protein: CASRQGARGAFF. The part of the CDR3 DNA that was read is TGTGCCAGCAGACAGGGGGCCCGTGGA. The chain has TRBV5-6 and TRBJ1-1; TRBD1 matches at 9 bases. The read gets to within 3 residues of the CDR3 end, and the germline J gene fills in the rest. This CDR3 has 12 amino acids. Looked up from germline, CDR1 is SGHDT and CDR2 is YYEEEE.